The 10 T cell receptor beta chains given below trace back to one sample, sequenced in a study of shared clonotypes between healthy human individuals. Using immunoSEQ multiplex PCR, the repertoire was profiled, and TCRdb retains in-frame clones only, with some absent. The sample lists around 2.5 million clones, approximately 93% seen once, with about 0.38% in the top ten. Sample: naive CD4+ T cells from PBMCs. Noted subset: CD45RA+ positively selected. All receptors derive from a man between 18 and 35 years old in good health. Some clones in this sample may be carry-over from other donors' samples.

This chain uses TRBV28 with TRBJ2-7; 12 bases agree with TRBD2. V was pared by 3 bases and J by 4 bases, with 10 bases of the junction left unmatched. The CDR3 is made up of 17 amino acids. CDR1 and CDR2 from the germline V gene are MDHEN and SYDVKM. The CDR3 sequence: CASSLSVPGLAGYEQYF. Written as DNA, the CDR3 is TGTGCCAGCAGTTTGTCGGTTCCGGGACTAGCGGGTTACGAGCAGTACTTC.

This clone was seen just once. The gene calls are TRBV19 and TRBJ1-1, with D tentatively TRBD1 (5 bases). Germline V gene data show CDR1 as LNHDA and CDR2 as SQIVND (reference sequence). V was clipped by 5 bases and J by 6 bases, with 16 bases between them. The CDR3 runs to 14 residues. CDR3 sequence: CASSGRWQGPEAFF. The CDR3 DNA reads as TGTGCCAGTAGTGGTCGGTGGCAGGGTCCTGAAGCTTTCTTT.

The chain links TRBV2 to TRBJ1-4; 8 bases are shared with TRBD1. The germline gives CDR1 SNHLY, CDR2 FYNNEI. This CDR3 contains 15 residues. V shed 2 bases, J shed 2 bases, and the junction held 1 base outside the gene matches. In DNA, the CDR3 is TGTGCCAGCAGTGAAAGGACAGGGACTAATGAAAAACTGTTTTTT. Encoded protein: CASSERTGTNEKLFF. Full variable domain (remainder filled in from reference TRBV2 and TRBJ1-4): EPEVTQTPSHQVTQMGQEVILRCVPISNHLYFYWYRQILGQKVEFLVSFYNNEISEKSEIFDDQFSVERPDGSNFTLKIRSTKLEDSAMYFCASSERTGTNEKLFFGSGTQLSVL.

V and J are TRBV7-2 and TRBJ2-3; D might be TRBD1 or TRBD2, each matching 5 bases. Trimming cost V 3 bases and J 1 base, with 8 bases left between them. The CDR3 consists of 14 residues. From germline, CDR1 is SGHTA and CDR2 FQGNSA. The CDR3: CASSFRDRTDTQYF. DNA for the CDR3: TGTGCCAGCAGCTTCAGGGACCGCACAGATACGCAGTATTTT.

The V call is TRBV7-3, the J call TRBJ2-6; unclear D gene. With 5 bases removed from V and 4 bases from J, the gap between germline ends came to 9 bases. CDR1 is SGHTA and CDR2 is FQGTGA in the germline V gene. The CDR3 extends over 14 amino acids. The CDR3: CASSPDGGANVLTF. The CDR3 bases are TGTGCCAGCAGCCCCGATGGGGGGGCCAACGTCCTGACTTTC.

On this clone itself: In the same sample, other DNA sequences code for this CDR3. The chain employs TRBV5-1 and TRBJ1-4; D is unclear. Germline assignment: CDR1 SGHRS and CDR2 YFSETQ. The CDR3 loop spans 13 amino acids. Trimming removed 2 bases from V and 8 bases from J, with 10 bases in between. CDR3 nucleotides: TGCGCCAGCAGCTTCGGGGAACGCGAAAAACTGTTTTTT. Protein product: CASSFGEREKLFF.

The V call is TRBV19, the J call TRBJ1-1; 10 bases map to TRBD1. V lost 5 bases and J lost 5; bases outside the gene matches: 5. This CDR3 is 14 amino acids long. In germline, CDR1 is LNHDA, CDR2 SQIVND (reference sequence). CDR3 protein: CASSPGQGWTEAFF. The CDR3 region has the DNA TGTGCCAGTAGTCCGGGACAGGGGTGGACTGAAGCTTTCTTT.

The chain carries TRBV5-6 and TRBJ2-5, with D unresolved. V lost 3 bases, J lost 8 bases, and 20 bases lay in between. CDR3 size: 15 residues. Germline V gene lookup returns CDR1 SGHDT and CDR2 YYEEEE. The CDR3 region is CASSSPPLTVGTQYF. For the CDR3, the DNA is TGTGCCAGCAGCTCCCCTCCCCTTACGGTCGGTACCCAGTACTTC.

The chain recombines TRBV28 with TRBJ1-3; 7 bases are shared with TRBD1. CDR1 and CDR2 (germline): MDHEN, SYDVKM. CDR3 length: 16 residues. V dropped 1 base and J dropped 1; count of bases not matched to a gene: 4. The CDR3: CASSLYDRASGNTIYF. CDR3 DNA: TGTGCCAGCAGTTTATATGACAGGGCTTCTGGAAACACCATATATTTT. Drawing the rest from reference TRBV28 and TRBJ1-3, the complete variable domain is DVKVTQSSRYLVKRTGEKVFLECVQDMDHENMFWYRQDPGLGLRLIYFSYDVKMKEKGDIPEGYSVSREKKERFSLILESASTNQTSMYLCASSLYDRASGNTIYFGEGSWLTVV.

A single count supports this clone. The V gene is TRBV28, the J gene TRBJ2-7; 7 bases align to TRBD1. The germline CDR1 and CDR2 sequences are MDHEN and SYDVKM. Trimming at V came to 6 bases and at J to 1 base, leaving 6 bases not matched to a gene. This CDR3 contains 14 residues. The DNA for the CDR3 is TGTGCCAGCAGGGATCCGGGACAGTCCTACGAGCAGTACTTC. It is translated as CASRDPGQSYEQYF.